The entry below gives a single TCR beta chain sequence along with its context. The trim removed 4 bases at V and 6 bases at J, leaving 14 bases unmatched. The CDR3 loop spans 17 amino acids. Germline CDR1 and CDR2: LNHDA and SQIVND (reference sequence). The data belong to a study of blood T cell repertoires in COVID-19. Clones were sequenced by immunoSEQ multiplex PCR, and TCRdb holds only the in-frame ones, with some missing. This table holds roughly 240,000 clones, 75% to 90% found once. The receptor was derived from a middle-aged man who had been exposed to COVID-19. The gene calls are TRBV19 and TRBJ2-2; 7 bases align to TRBD1. Sequenced: PBMCs or T cells enriched from blood (not recorded which). The DNA for the CDR3 is TGTGCCAGTAGTACCCTTAACCCGGGACAGAGATCCGGGGAGCTGTTTTTT. The encoded protein is CASSTLNPGQRSGELFF.